What follows is one TCR beta chain and its context. The source of the sample is a study of T cell changes during pregnancy in multiple sclerosis. The CDR3 loop spans 14 amino acids. J was trimmed by 6 bases and V by 3 bases; bases with no gene match: 8. Germline CDR1 is LGHNA and CDR2 is YNFKEQ. Only in-frame clones appear in the TCRdb table, and some are missing; sequencing was by immunoSEQ multiplex PCR. This table holds about 20,000 clones, 88% found once. This sequence joins TRBV4-2 and TRBJ2-7; 7 bases line up with TRBD1. The specimen was CD8+ T cells from peripheral blood mononuclear cells, collected in the third trimester of pregnancy. This clonotype was obtained from a female donor in good health, enrolled as a control in a pregnancy study. The CDR3 region has the DNA TGTGCCAGCAGCCATCTTACAGGGGTTGTCGAGCAGTACTTC. Translation gives CASSHLTGVVEQYF.